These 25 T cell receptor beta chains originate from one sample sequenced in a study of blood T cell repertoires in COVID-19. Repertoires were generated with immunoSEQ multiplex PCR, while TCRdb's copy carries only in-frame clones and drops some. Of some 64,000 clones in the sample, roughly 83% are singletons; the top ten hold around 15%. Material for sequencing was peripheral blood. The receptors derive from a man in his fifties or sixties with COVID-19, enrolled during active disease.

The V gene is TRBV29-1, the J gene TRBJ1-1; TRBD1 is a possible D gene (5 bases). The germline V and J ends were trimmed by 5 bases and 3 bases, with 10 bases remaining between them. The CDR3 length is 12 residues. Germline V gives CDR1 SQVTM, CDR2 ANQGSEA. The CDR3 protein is CSVKGLDTEAFF. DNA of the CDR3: TGCAGCGTTAAGGGGCTGGACACTGAAGCTTTCTTT. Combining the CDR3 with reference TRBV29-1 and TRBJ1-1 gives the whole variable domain SAVISQKPSRDICQRGTSLTIQCQVDSQVTMMFWYRQQPGQSLTLIATANQGSEATYESGFVIDKFPISRPNLTFSTLTVSNMSPEDSSIYLCSVKGLDTEAFFGQGTRLTVV.

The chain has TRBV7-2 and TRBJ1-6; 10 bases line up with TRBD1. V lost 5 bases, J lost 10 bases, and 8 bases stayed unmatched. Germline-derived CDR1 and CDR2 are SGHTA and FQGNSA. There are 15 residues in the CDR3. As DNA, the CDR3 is TGTGCCAGCAGCGCGACCGGGACAGGGGAATCACCCCTCCACTTT. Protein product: CASSATGTGESPLHF.

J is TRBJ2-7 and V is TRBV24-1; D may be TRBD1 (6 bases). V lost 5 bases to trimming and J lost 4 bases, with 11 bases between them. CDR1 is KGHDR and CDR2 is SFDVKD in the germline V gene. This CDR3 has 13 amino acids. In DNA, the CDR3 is TGTGCCACCAGTGGCGTTACAGGGTACGAGCAGTACTTC. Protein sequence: CATSGVTGYEQYF.

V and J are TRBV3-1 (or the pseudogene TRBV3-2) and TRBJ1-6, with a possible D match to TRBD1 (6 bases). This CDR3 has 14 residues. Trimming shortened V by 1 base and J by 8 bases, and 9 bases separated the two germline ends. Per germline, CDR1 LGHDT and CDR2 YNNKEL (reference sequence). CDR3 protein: CASSQVSGDSPLHF. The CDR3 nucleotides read TGTGCCAGCAGCCAAGTCTCAGGGGATTCACCCCTCCACTTT.

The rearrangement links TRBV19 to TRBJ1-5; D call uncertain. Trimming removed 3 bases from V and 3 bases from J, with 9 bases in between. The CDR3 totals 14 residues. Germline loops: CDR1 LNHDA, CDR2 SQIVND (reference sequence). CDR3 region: CASSMLQFNQPQHF. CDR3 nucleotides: TGTGCCAGTAGTATGTTACAGTTCAATCAGCCCCAGCATTTT.

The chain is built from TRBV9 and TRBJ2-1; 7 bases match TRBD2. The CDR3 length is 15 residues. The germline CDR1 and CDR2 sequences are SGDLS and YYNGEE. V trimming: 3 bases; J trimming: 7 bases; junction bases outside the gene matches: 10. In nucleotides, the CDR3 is TGTGCCAGCAGCGAGTTGGCCCAGCGGGGAAATGAGCAGTTCTTC. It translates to CASSELAQRGNEQFF.

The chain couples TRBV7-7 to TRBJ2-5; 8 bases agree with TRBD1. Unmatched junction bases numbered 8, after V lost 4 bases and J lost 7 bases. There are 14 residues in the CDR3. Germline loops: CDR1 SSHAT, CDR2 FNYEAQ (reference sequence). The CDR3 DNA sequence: TGTGCCAGCAGCTCCCCGACAGGGGTAGGGACCCAGTACTTC. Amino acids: CASSSPTGVGTQYF.

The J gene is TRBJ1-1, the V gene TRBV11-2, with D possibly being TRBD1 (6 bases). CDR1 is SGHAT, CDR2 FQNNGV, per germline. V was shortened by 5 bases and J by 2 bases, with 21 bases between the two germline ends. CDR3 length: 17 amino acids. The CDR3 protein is CASSIRYRVGANTEAFF. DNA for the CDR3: TGTGCCAGCAGCATAAGATACAGGGTTGGGGCAAACACTGAAGCTTTCTTT. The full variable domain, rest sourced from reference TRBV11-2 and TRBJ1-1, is EAGVAQSPRYKIIEKRQSVAFWCNPISGHATLYWYQQILGQGPKLLIQFQNNGVVDDSQLPKDRFSAERLKGVDSTLKIQPAKLEDSAVYLCASSIRYRVGANTEAFFGQGTRLTVV.

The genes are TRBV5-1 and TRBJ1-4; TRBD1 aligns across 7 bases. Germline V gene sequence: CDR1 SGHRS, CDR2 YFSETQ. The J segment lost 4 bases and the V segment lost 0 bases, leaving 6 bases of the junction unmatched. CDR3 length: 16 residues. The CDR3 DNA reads TGCGCCAGCAGCTTGGCCCCGGGACAGCGTAATGAAAAACTGTTTTTT. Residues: CASSLAPGQRNEKLFF.

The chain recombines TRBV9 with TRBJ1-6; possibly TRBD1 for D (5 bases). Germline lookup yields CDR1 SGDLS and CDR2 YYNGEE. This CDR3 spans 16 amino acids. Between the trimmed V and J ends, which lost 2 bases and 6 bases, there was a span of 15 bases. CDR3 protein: CASSVHGAGINSPLHF. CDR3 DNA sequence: TGTGCCAGCAGCGTGCATGGGGCAGGGATTAATTCACCCCTCCACTTT. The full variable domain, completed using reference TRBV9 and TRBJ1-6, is DSGVTQTPKHLITATGQRVTLRCSPRSGDLSVYWYQQSLDQGLQFLIQYYNGEERAKGNILERFSAQQFPDLHSELNLSSLELGDSALYFCASSVHGAGINSPLHFGNGTRLTVT.

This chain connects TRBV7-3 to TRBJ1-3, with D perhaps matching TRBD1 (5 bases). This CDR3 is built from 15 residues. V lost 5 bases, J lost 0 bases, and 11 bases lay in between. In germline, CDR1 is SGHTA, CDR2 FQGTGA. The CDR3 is CASSPSGVSGNTIYF. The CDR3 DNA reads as TGTGCCAGCAGCCCGTCGGGGGTCTCTGGAAACACCATATATTTT.

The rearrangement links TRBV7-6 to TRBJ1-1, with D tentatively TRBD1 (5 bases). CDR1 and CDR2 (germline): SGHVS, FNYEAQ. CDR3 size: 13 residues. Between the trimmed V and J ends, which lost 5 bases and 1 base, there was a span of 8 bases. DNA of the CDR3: TGTGCCAGCAGCCAAGGACAGAACACTGAAGCTTTCTTT. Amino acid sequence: CASSQGQNTEAFF.

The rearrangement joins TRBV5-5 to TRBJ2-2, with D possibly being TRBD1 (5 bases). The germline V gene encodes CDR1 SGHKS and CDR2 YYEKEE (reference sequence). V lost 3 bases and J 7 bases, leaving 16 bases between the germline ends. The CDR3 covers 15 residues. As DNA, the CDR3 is TGTGCCAGCAGCTACTCTCAGCAGGGCCTCGGGGAGCTGTTTTTT. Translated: CASSYSQQGLGELFF.

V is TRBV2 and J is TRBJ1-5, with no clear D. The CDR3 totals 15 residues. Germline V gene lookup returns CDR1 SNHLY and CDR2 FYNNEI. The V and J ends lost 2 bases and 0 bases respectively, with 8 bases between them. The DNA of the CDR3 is TGTGCCAGCAGTGAACCGGACTTTAGCAATCAGCCCCAGCATTTT. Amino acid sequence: CASSEPDFSNQPQHF.

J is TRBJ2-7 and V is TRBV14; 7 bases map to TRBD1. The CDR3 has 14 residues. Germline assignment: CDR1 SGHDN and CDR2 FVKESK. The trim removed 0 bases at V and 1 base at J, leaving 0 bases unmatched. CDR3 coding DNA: TGTGCCAGCAGCCAAGAACAGGGGTCCTACGAGCAGTACTTC. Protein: CASSQEQGSYEQYF.

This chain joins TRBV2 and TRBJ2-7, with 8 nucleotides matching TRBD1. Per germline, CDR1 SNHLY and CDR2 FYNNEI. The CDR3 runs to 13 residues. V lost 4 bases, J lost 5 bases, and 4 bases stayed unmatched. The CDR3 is CASSVWTGNEQYF. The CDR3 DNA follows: TGTGCCAGCAGTGTGTGGACAGGGAACGAGCAGTACTTC.

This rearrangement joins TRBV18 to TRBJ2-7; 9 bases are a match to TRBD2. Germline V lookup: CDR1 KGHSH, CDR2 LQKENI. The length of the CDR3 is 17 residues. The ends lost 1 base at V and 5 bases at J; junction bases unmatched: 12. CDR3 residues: CASSPQAGGSWAHEQYF. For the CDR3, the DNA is TGTGCCAGCTCACCACAAGCGGGGGGATCCTGGGCCCACGAGCAGTACTTC. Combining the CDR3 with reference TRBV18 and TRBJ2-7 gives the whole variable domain NAGVMQNPRHLVRRRGQEARLRCSPMKGHSHVYWYRQLPEEGLKFMVYLQKENIIDESGMPKERFSAEFPKEGPSILRIQQVVRGDSAAYFCASSPQAGGSWAHEQYFGPGTRLTVT.

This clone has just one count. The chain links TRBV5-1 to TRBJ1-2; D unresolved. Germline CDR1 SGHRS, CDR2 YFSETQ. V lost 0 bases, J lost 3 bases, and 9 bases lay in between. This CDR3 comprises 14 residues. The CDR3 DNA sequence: TGCGCCAGCAGCTTGGATTACGGTCACTATGGCTACACCTTC. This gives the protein CASSLDYGHYGYTF.

As DNA, the CDR3 is TGTGCCAGCAGTGAATCAGGGCCACTCACAGATACGCAGTATTTT. This codes for CASSESGPLTDTQYF. The J gene is TRBJ2-3, the V gene TRBV2; possibly TRBD1 for D (5 bases). Germline-derived CDR1 and CDR2 are SNHLY and FYNNEI. The CDR3 is 15 amino acids. Trimming took off 2 bases at V and 2 bases at J, with 11 bases between the two ends.

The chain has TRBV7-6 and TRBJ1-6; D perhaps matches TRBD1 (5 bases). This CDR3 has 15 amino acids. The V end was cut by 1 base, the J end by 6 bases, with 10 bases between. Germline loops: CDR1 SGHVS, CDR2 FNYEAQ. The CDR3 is CASSLVTGSNSPLHF. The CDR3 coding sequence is TGTGCCAGCAGCTTAGTCACAGGATCTAATTCACCCCTCCACTTT.

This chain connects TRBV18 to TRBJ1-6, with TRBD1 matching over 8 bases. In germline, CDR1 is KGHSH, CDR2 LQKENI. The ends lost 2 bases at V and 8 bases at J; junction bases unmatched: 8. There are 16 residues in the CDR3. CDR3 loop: CASSPGVRGRDSPLHF. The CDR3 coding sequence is TGTGCCAGCTCACCAGGAGTCAGGGGGCGTGATTCACCCCTCCACTTT.

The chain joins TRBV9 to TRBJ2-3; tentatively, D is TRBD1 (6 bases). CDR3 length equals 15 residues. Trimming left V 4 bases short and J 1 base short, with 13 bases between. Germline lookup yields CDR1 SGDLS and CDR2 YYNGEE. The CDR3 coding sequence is TGTGCCAGCAGCCCAACGGGACACGGCACAGATACGCAGTATTTT. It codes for CASSPTGHGTDTQYF.

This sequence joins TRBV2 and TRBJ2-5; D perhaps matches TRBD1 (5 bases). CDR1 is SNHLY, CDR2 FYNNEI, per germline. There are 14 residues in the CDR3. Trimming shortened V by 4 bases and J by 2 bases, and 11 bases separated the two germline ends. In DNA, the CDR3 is TGTGCCAGCAGTGGTCGGACACAACAAGAGACCCAGTACTTC. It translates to CASSGRTQQETQYF.

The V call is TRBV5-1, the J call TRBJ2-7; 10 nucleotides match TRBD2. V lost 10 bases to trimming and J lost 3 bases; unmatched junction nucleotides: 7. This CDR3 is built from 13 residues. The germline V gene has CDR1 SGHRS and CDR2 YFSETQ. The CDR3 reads CADSSGGFYEQYF. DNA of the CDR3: TGCGCCGACTCTAGCGGGGGTTTCTACGAGCAGTACTTC.

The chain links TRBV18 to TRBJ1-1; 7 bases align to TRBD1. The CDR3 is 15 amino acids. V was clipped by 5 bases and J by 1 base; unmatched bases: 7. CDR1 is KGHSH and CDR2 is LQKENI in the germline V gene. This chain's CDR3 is CASSFSGGENTEAFF. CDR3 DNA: TGTGCCAGCTCATTTTCAGGGGGTGAGAACACTGAAGCTTTCTTT. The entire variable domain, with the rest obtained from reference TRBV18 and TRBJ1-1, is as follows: NAGVMQNPRHLVRRRGQEARLRCSPMKGHSHVYWYRQLPEEGLKFMVYLQKENIIDESGMPKERFSAEFPKEGPSILRIQQVVRGDSAAYFCASSFSGGENTEAFFGQGTRLTVV.